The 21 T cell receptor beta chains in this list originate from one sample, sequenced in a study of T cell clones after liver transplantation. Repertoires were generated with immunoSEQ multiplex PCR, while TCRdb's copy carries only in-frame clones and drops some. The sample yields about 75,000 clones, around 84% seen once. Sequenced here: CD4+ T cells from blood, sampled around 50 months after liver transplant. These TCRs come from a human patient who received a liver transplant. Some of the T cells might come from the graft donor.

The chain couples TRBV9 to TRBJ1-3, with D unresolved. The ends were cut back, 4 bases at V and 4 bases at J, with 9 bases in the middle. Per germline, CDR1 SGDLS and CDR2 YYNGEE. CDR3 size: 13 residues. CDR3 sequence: CASSPSTGNTIYF. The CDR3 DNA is TGTGCCAGCAGCCCCAGTACCGGAAACACCATATATTTT. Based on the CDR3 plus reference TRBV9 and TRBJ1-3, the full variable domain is DSGVTQTPKHLITATGQRVTLRCSPRSGDLSVYWYQQSLDQGLQFLIQYYNGEERAKGNILERFSAQQFPDLHSELNLSSLELGDSALYFCASSPSTGNTIYFGEGSWLTVV.

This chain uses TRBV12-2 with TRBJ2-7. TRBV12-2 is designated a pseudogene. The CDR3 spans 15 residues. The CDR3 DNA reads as TGTGCAAGTCCTCCATGGGTCGTCTCTCAAAGCGAGCAGTACTTC. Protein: CASPPWVVSQSEQYF.

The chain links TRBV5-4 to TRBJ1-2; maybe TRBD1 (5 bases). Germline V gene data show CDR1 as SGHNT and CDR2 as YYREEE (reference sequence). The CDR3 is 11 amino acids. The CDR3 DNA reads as TGTGCGGGTGGGGGGTTGTATGGCTACACCTTC. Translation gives CAGGGLYGYTF.

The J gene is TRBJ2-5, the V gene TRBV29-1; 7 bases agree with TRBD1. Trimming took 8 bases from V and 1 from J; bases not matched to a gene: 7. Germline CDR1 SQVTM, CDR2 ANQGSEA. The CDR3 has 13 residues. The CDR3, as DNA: TGCAGCTCCCTTGGGGACAGCCAAGAGACCCAGTACTTC. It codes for CSSLGDSQETQYF.

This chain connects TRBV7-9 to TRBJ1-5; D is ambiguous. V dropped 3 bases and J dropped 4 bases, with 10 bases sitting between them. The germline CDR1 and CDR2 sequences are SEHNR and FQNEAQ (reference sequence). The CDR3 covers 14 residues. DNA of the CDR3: TGTGCCAGCAGCTTTGGGTCGAGGAATCAGCCCCAGCATTTT. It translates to CASSFGSRNQPQHF.

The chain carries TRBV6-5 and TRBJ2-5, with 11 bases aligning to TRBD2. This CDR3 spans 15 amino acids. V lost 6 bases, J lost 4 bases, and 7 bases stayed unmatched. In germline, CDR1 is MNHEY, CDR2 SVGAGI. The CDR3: CASSGTSGGGETQYF. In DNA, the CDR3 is TGTGCCAGCAGCGGGACTAGCGGAGGGGGAGAGACCCAGTACTTC.

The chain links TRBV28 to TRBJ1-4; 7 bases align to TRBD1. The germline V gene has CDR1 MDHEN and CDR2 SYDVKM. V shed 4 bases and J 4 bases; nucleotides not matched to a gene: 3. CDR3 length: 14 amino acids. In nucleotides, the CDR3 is TGTGCCAGCAGTTCGAGACAGGGTAATGAAAAACTGTTTTTT. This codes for CASSSRQGNEKLFF. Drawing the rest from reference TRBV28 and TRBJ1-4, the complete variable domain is DVKVTQSSRYLVKRTGEKVFLECVQDMDHENMFWYRQDPGLGLRLIYFSYDVKMKEKGDIPEGYSVSREKKERFSLILESASTNQTSMYLCASSSRQGNEKLFFGSGTQLSVL.

The CDR3 is CASSRLGSGSEQYF. The CDR3 DNA is TGCGCCAGCAGCAGATTAGGTTCCGGGTCCGAGCAGTACTTC. The genes are TRBV5-1 and TRBJ2-7, with unresolved D. Trimming shortened V by 4 bases and J by 6 bases, and 17 bases separated the two germline ends. The CDR3 covers 14 residues. From germline, CDR1 is SGHRS and CDR2 YFSETQ.

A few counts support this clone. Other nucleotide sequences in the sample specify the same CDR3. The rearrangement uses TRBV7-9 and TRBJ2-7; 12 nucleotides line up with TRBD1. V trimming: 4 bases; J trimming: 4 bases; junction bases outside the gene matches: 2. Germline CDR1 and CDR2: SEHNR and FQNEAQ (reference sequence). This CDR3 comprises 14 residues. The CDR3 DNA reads TGTGCCAGCAGCTCGGGACAGGGGGCTTACGAGCAGTACTTC. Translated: CASSSGQGAYEQYF.

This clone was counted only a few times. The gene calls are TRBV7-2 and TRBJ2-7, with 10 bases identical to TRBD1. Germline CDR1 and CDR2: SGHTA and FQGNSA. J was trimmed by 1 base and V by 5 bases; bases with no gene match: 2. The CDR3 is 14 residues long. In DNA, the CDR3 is TGTGCCAGCAGCCGGACAGGGGGTTCCTACGAGCAGTACTTC. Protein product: CASSRTGGSYEQYF.

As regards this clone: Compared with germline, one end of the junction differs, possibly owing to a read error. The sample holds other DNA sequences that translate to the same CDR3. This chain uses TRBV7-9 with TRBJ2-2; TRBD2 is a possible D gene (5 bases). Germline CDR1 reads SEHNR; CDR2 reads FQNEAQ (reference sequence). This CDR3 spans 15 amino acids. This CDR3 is CASSLAGSATGELFF. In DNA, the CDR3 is TGTGCCAGCAGCCTAGCCGGGTCGGCCACCGGGGAGCTGTTTTTT.

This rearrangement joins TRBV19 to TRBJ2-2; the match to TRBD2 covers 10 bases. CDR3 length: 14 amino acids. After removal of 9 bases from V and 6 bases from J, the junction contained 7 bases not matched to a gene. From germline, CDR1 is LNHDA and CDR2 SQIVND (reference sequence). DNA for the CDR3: TGTGCCAGCATGGGGCTAGCGGGAGCCGGGGAGCTGTTTTTT. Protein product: CASMGLAGAGELFF. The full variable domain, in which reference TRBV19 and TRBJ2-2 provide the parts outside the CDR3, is DGGITQSPKYLFRKEGQNVTLSCEQNLNHDAMYWYRQDPGQGLRLIYYSQIVNDFQKGDIAEGYSVSREKKESFPLTVTSAQKNPTAFYLCASMGLAGAGELFFGEGSRLTVL.

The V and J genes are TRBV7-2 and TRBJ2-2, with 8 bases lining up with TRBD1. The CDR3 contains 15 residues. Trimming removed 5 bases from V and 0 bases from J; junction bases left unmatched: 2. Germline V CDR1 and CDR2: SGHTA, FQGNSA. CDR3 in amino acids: CASSNRGANTGELFF. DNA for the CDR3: TGTGCCAGCAGCAACAGGGGGGCGAACACCGGGGAGCTGTTTTTT.

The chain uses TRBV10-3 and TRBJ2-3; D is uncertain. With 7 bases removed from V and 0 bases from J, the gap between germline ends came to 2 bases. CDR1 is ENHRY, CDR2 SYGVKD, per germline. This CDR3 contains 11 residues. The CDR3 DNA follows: TGTGCCATCACTAGCACAGATACGCAGTATTTT. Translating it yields CAITSTDTQYF.

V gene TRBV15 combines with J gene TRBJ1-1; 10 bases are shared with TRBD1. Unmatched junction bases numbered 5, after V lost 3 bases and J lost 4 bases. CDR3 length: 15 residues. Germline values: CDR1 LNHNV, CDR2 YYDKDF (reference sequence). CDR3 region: CATSRGQGLGTEAFF. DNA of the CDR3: TGTGCCACCAGCAGGGGACAGGGGCTTGGCACTGAAGCTTTCTTT.

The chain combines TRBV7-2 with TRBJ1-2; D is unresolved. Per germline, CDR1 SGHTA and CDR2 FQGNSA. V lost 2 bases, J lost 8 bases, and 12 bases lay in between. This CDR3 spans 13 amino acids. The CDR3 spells CASSLNTPGGYTF. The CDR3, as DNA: TGTGCCAGCAGCTTAAACACGCCCGGAGGCTACACCTTC.

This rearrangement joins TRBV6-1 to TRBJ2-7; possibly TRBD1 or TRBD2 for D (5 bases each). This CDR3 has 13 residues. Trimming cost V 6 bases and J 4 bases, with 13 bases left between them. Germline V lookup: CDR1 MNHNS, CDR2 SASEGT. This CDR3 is CASSPGRLYEQYF. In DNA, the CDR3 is TGTGCCAGCAGCCCGGGACGGCTATACGAGCAGTACTTC.

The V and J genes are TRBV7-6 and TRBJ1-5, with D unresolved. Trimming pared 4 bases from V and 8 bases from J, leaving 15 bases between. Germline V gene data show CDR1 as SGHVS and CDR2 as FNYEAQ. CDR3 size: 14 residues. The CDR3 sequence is CASSSQHPFEPQHF. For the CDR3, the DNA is TGTGCCAGCAGCTCGCAACATCCCTTCGAGCCCCAGCATTTT.

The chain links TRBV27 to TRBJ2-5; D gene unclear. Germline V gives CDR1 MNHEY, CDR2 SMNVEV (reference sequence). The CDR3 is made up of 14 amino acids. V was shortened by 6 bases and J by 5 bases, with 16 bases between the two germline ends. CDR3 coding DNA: TGTGCCAGCAGCCCACTCATCTCCCTCGAGACCCAGTACTTC. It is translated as CASSPLISLETQYF.

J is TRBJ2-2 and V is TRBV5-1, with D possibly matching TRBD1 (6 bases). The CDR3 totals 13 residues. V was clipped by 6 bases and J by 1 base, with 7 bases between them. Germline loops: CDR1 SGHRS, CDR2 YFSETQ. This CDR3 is CASKGGNTGELFF. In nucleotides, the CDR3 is TGCGCCAGCAAAGGGGGGAACACCGGGGAGCTGTTTTTT.

CDR3 sequence (DNA): TGCGCCAGCAGCCTAGGACAGGGAACCTACAATGAGCAGTTCTTC. Amino acid sequence: CASSLGQGTYNEQFF. The chain carries TRBV5-1 and TRBJ2-1, with 8 bases aligning to TRBD1. CDR3 length equals 15 residues. The ends lost 4 bases at V and 2 bases at J; junction bases unmatched: 5. Looked up from germline, CDR1 is SGHRS and CDR2 is YFSETQ. The whole variable domain, filled in from reference TRBV5-1 and TRBJ2-1, reads KAGVTQTPRYLIKTRGQQVTLSCSPISGHRSVSWYQQTPGQGLQFLFEYFSETQRNKGNFPGRFSGRQFSNSRSEMNVSTLELGDSALYLCASSLGQGTYNEQFFGPGTRLTVL.